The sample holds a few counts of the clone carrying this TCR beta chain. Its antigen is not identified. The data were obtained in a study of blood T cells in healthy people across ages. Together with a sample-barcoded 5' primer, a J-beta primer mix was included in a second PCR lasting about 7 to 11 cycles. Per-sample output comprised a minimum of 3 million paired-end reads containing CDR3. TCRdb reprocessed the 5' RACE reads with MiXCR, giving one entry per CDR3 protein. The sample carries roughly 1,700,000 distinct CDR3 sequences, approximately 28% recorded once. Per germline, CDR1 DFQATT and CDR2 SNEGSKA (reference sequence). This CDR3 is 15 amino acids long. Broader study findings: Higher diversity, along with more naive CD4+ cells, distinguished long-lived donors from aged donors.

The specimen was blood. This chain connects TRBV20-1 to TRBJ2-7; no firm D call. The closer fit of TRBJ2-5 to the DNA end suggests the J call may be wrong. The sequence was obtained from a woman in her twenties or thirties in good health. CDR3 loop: CSARNLSYRKGTQYF. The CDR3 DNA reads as TGCAGTGCTAGGAATCTGTCTTACAGAAAAGGGACCCAGTACTTC.